Presented here are 24 T cell receptor beta chains from one specimen sequenced in a study of blood T cell repertoires in COVID-19. Sequencing was performed with immunoSEQ multiplex PCR; in TCRdb, only in-frame clones are kept and a portion is missing. In the table there are 200,000 or so clones, roughly nine tenths of which are singletons. The sample was peripheral blood. These receptors were taken from a woman in her sixties or seventies with acute or convalescent COVID-19.

This sequence joins TRBV5-6 and TRBJ1-4; TRBD1 aligns across 7 bases. With V trimmed by 4 bases and J by 3 bases, 6 bases remained unmatched. CDR1 is SGHDT, CDR2 YYEEEE, per germline. The length of the CDR3 is 15 residues. The CDR3 nucleotides are TGTGCCAGCAGCCTACGGACAGGTGCTAATGAAAAACTGTTTTTT. Residues: CASSLRTGANEKLFF. Full variable domain (remainder filled in from reference TRBV5-6 and TRBJ1-4): DAGVTQSPTHLIKTRGQQVTLRCSPKSGHDTVSWYQQALGQGPQFIFQYYEEEERQRGNFPDRFSGHQFPNYSSELNVNALLLGDSALYLCASSLRTGANEKLFFGSGTQLSVL.

This chain joins TRBV28 and TRBJ1-5; D ambiguous. Trimming took 3 bases from V and 7 from J, leaving 10 bases between them. CDR3 length equals 13 residues. Germline V gene data show CDR1 as MDHEN and CDR2 as SYDVKM. The CDR3 nucleotides read TGTGCCAGCAGTTTCGGAGCCGGGCAGCCCCAGCATTTT. It is translated as CASSFGAGQPQHF.

This clone was counted a single time. This rearrangement joins TRBV5-1 to TRBJ1-5; perhaps TRBD1 as D (5 bases). V lost 1 base, J lost 3 bases, and 11 bases lay in between. The CDR3 extends over 15 amino acids. The V gene's germline CDR1 is SGHRS and CDR2 YFSETQ. The CDR3: CASSLIGEDNQPQHF. As DNA, the CDR3 is TGCGCCAGCAGCTTGATAGGGGAGGACAATCAGCCCCAGCATTTT.

This sequence joins TRBV9 and TRBJ2-2; D is unclear. CDR3 length: 14 amino acids. V shed 0 bases and J shed 3 bases, with 6 bases lying between them. From germline, CDR1 is SGDLS and CDR2 YYNGEE. DNA for the CDR3: TGTGCCAGCAGCGTAGCGTCTTACACCGGGGAGCTGTTTTTT. It codes for CASSVASYTGELFF.

This clone was recorded once. The chain is built from TRBV9 and TRBJ1-3; D might be TRBD1 (6 bases). CDR1 and CDR2 from the germline V gene are SGDLS and YYNGEE. V was pared by 5 bases and J by 0 bases, with 12 bases between. The CDR3 contains 15 residues. This CDR3 reads CASRPTGFSGNTIYF. CDR3 coding DNA: TGTGCCAGCAGACCAACAGGGTTCTCTGGAAACACCATATATTTT.

The gene calls are TRBV5-1 and TRBJ2-3; D possibly corresponds to TRBD2 (6 bases). CDR1 is SGHRS and CDR2 is YFSETQ in the germline V gene. The CDR3 sequence is 13 residues long. With 4 bases removed from V and 3 bases from J, the gap between germline ends came to 9 bases. The CDR3 here is CASSAAGTDTQYF. The CDR3 DNA reads TGCGCCAGCAGCGCCGCGGGGACAGATACGCAGTATTTT.

Here the CDR3 DNA reads TGCGCCAGCAGGGACTTAAAAGCGGGAAACACTGAAGCTTTCTTT. This translates into CASRDLKAGNTEAFF. The chain has TRBV5-1 and TRBJ1-1; no clear D gene. Germline loops: CDR1 SGHRS, CDR2 YFSETQ. The length of the CDR3 is 15 residues. Trimming shortened V by 5 bases and J by 2 bases, and 16 bases separated the two germline ends.

For this clone: This CDR3 is also generated by other DNA sequences in the sample. The chain joins TRBV4-1 to TRBJ1-2; D is ambiguous. V was trimmed by 1 base and J by 7 bases, leaving 4 bases between them. The CDR3 is made up of 11 amino acids. The V gene's germline CDR1 is MGHRA and CDR2 YSYEKL. Here the CDR3 reads CASSQGLGYTF. The DNA for the CDR3 is TGCGCCAGCAGCCAAGGACTTGGCTACACCTTC.

This clone was observed a few times. The V call is TRBV3-1 (or the pseudogene TRBV3-2), the J call TRBJ2-3; D not certain. Trimming removed 7 bases at V and 8 bases at J, with 13 bases between. Germline lookup yields CDR1 LGHDT and CDR2 YNNKEL (reference sequence). The CDR3 has 12 residues. CDR3 protein: CASTSGWATQYF. The CDR3 region has the DNA TGTGCCAGCACTTCTGGATGGGCTACGCAGTATTTT.

A word on this clone: Within the sample, other DNA sequences also encode this same CDR3. The gene calls are TRBV9 and TRBJ1-3; D is unclear. The CDR3 contains 14 residues. Germline loops: CDR1 SGDLS, CDR2 YYNGEE. V lost 0 bases, J lost 1 base, and 5 bases lay in between. The CDR3 here is CASSVASSGNTIYF. CDR3 sequence (DNA): TGTGCCAGCAGCGTAGCATCATCTGGAAACACCATATATTTT. The whole variable domain, remainder taken from reference TRBV9 and TRBJ1-3, is DSGVTQTPKHLITATGQRVTLRCSPRSGDLSVYWYQQSLDQGLQFLIQYYNGEERAKGNILERFSAQQFPDLHSELNLSSLELGDSALYFCASSVASSGNTIYFGEGSWLTVV.

The V and J genes are TRBV6-5 and TRBJ1-2; D unclear. V shed 6 bases and J shed 0 bases, with 11 bases lying between them. From germline, CDR1 is MNHEY and CDR2 SVGAGI. There are 14 residues in the CDR3. CDR3 in amino acids: CASRTSGANYGYTF. DNA of the CDR3: TGTGCCAGCAGGACATCGGGAGCTAACTATGGCTACACCTTC.

This chain links TRBV3-1 (or the pseudogene TRBV3-2) with TRBJ2-2, with D unresolved. Germline V CDR1 and CDR2: LGHDT, YNNKEL (reference sequence). The CDR3 loop spans 15 amino acids. The V end lost 1 base, the J end lost 4 bases, and 10 bases lay between the germline ends. The CDR3 loop reads CASSQGPSFTGELFF. DNA for the CDR3: TGTGCCAGCAGCCAAGGTCCCTCTTTCACCGGGGAGCTGTTTTTT.

The rearrangement links TRBV5-1 to TRBJ2-7; TRBD2 aligns across 7 bases. J gave up 0 bases and V 2 bases, and 11 bases lay outside the gene matches. The CDR3 runs 17 residues. From germline, CDR1 is SGHRS and CDR2 YFSETQ. CDR3 sequence: CASSFGPGSGDSYEQYF. CDR3 in DNA: TGCGCCAGCAGCTTTGGGCCTGGAAGCGGGGACTCCTACGAGCAGTACTTC.

The V and J genes are TRBV7-2 and TRBJ1-1; TRBD1 aligns across 9 bases. The trim removed 5 bases at V and 3 bases at J, leaving 7 bases unmatched. This CDR3 is built from 15 residues. The germline CDR1 and CDR2 sequences are SGHTA and FQGNSA. The CDR3 DNA follows: TGTGCCAGCAGCCCGACAGGGGGTAGGGACACTGAAGCTTTCTTT. This gives the protein CASSPTGGRDTEAFF.

V usage is TRBV7-6 and J usage is TRBJ1-2; maybe TRBD1 (5 bases). Trimming shortened V by 10 bases and J by 7 bases, and 25 bases separated the two germline ends. Germline V gives CDR1 SGHVS, CDR2 FNYEAQ. The CDR3 is 15 amino acids. CDR3 nucleotides: TGTGCCACCCCCAGACCGGGGGAACCCCTTGTTGGCTACACCTTC. This gives the protein CATPRPGEPLVGYTF.

V gene TRBV5-7 combines with J gene TRBJ1-2, with D perhaps TRBD1 (6 bases). TRBV5-7 is an ORF, with its function uncertain. CDR3 size: 17 residues. Deletions cut 0 bases from V and 3 bases from J, with 18 bases between. CDR3 in DNA: TGTGCCAGCAGCTTGGTGAACCCTTTGACAGGCTACTATGGCTACACCTTC. It is translated as CASSLVNPLTGYYGYTF.

The chain employs TRBV5-1 and TRBJ2-2, with 8 bases matching TRBD1. The CDR3 length is 15 residues. Trimming removed 7 bases from V and 4 bases from J; junction bases left unmatched: 9. CDR1 is SGHRS, CDR2 YFSETQ, per germline. CDR3 amino acids: CASSGGASVTGELFF. In DNA, the CDR3 is TGCGCCAGCTCAGGGGGCGCAAGTGTCACCGGGGAGCTGTTTTTT.

This rearrangement joins TRBV11-3 to TRBJ2-3; TRBD2 is a possible D gene (7 bases). The V end lost 4 bases, the J end lost 2 bases, and 13 bases lay between the germline ends. The germline V gene has CDR1 SGHNT and CDR2 YENEEA. The CDR3 contains 15 residues. CDR3 nucleotides: TGTGCCAGCAGCTCCCGAGGGGGGGACACAGATACGCAGTATTTT. The encoded protein is CASSSRGGDTDTQYF. Looking up the rest from reference TRBV11-3 and TRBJ2-3 gives the full variable domain: EAGVVQSPRYKIIEKKQPVAFWCNPISGHNTLYWYLQNLGQGPELLIRYENEEAVDDSQLPKDRFSAERLKGVDSTLKIQPAELGDSAVYLCASSSRGGDTDTQYFGPGTRLTVL.

The J gene is TRBJ2-3, the V gene TRBV2, with 9 nucleotides matching TRBD2. Germline V gene data show CDR1 as SNHLY and CDR2 as FYNNEI. Trimming removed 7 bases from V and 4 bases from J; junction bases left unmatched: 6. CDR3 length equals 14 residues. CDR3 region: CASKASGNSDTQYF. The CDR3, as DNA: TGTGCCAGCAAGGCTAGCGGGAACTCAGATACGCAGTATTTT.

The chain employs TRBV28 and TRBJ2-1, with 9 bases identical to TRBD1. There are 18 residues in the CDR3. Trimming cost V 6 bases and J 4 bases; bases outside gene matches: 16. Germline CDR1 and CDR2: MDHEN and SYDVKM. The chain's CDR3 is CASSPIPGQGTAYNEQFF. The CDR3, as DNA: TGTGCCAGCAGCCCCATCCCGGGACAGGGAACAGCTTACAATGAGCAGTTCTTC.

This chain connects TRBV6-5 to TRBJ1-2, with 7 positions matching TRBD1. CDR3 size: 14 residues. CDR1 and CDR2 from the germline V gene are MNHEY and SVGAGI. Trimming took 8 bases from V and 8 from J; bases not matched to a gene: 14. The CDR3, as DNA: TGTGCCAGCCTCCCCAGGGGGAGCACTACGGGCTACACCTTC. Amino acids: CASLPRGSTTGYTF.

This clone showed up just once. J is TRBJ2-7 and V is TRBV21-1; the listed D gene, TRBD1, was not tested against the DNA. TRBV21-1 is deemed a pseudogene. The CDR3 is 17 residues long. The CDR3 loop is CASSKRPGGQGAYEQYF. In DNA form, the CDR3 reads TGTGCCAGCAGCAAAAGGCCGGGGGGACAGGGAGCCTACGAGCAGTACTTC.

This clone was found once. DNA of the CDR3: TGCAGCGTCCAAGGCCGACTGAACTATGGCTACACCTTC. It is translated as CSVQGRLNYGYTF. The V gene is TRBV29-1, the J gene TRBJ1-2; D unclear. V was clipped by 6 bases and J by 2 bases, with 13 bases between them. The CDR3 totals 13 residues. The germline gives CDR1 SQVTM, CDR2 ANQGSEA.

The chain combines TRBV29-1 with TRBJ2-7; TRBD2 aligns across 12 bases. The germline V gene has CDR1 SQVTM and CDR2 ANQGSEA. The CDR3 is 13 residues long. V was clipped by 5 bases and J by 6 bases; unmatched bases: 5. The CDR3 DNA follows: TGCAGCGTTCAAGGACTAGCGGGAAGCGAGCAGTACTTC. Translating gives CSVQGLAGSEQYF.